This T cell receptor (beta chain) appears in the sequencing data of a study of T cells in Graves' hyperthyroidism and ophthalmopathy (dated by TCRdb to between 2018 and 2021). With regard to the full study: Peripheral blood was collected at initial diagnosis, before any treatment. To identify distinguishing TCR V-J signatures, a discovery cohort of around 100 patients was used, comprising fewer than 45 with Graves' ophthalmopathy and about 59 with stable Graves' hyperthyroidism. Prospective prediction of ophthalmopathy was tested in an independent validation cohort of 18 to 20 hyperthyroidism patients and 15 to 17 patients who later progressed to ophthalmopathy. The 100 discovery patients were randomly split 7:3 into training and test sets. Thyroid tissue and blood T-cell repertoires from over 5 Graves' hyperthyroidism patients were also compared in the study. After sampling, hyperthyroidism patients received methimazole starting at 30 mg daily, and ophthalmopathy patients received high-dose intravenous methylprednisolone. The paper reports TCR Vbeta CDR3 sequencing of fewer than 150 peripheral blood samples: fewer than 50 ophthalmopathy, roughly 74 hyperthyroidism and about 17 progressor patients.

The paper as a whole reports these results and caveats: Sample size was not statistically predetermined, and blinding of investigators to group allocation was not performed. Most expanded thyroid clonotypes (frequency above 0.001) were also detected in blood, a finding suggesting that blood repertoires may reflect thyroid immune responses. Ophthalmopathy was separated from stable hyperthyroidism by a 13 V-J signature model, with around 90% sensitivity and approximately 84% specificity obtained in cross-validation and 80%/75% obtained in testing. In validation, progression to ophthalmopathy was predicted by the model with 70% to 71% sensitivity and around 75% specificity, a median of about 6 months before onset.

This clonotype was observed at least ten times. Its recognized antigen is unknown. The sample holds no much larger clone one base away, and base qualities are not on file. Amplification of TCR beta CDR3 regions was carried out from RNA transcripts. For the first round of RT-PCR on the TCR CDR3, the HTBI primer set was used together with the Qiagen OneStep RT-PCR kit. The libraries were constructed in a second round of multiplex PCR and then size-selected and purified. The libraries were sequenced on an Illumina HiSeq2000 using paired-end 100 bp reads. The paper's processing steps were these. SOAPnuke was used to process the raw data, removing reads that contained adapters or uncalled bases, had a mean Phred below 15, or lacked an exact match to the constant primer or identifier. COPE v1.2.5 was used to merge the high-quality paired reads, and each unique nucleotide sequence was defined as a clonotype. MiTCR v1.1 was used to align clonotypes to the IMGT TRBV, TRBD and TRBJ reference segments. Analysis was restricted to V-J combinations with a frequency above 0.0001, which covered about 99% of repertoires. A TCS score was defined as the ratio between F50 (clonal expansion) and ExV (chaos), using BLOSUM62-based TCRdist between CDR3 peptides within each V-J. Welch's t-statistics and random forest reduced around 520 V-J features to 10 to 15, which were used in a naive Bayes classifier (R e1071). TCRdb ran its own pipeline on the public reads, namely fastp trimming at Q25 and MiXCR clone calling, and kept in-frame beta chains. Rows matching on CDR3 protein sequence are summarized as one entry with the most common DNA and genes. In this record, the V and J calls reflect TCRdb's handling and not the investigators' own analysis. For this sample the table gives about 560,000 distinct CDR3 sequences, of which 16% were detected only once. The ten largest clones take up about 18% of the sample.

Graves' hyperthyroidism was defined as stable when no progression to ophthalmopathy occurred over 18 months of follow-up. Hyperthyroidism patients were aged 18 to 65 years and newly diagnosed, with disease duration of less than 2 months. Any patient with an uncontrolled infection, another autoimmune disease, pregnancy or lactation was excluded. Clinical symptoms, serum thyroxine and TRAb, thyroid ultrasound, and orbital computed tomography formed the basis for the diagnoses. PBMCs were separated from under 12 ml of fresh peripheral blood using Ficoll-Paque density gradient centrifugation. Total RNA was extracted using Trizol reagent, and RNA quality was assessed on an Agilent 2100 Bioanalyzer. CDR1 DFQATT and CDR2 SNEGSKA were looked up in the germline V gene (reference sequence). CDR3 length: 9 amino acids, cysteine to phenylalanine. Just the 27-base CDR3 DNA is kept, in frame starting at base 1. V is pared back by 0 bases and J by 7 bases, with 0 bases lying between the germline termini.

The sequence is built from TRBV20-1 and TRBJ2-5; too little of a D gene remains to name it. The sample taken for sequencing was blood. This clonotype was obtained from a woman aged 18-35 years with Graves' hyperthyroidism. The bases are TGCAGTGCTAGAGAGACCCAGTACTTC. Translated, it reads CSARETQYF.